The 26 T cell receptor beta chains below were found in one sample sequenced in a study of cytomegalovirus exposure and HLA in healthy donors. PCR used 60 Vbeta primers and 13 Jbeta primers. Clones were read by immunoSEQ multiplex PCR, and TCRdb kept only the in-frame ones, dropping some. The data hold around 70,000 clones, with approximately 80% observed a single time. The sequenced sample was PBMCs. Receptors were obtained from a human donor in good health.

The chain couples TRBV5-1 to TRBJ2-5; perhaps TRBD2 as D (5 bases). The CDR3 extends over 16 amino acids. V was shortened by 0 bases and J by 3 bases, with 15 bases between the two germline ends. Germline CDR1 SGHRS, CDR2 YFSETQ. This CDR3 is CASSLEGARWEETQYF. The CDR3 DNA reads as TGCGCCAGCAGCTTGGAGGGAGCGAGATGGGAAGAGACCCAGTACTTC.

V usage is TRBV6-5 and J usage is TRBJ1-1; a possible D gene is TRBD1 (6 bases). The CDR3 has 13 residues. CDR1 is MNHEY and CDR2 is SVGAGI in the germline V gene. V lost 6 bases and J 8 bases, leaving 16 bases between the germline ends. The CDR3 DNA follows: TGTGCCAGCAGCCGAAATAGGGGGGGGGAAGCTTTCTTT. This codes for CASSRNRGGEAFF.

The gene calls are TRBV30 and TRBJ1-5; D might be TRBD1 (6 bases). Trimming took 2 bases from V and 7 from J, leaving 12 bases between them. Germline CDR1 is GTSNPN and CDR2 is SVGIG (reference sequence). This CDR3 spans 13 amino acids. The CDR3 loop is CAWSQGQAQPQHF. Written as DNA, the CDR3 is TGTGCCTGGAGTCAGGGGCAAGCCCAGCCCCAGCATTTT. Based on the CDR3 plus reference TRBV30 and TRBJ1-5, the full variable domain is SQTIHQWPATLVQPVGSPLSLECTVEGTSNPNLYWYRQAAGRGLQLLFYSVGIGQISSEVPQNLSASRPQDRQFILSSKKLLLSDSGFYLCAWSQGQAQPQHFGDGTRLSIL.

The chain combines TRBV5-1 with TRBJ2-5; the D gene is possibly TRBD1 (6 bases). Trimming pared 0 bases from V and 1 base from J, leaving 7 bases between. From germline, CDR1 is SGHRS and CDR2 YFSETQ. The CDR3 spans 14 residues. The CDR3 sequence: CASSLGTVQETQYF. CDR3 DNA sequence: TGCGCCAGCAGCTTGGGGACAGTCCAAGAGACCCAGTACTTC.

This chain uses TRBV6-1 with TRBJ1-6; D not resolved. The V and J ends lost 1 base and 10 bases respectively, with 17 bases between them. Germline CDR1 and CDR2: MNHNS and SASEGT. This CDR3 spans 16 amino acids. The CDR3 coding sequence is TGTGCCAGCAGTGAAGGCTGGAGATATACCATATCACCCCTCCACTTT. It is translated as CASSEGWRYTISPLHF.

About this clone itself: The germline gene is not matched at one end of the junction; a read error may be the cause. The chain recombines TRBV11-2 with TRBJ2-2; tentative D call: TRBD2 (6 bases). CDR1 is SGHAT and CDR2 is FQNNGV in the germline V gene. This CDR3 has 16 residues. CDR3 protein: CASSIDSGANTGELFF. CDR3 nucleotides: TGTGCCAGCAGCATAGATAGCGGAGCGAACACCGGGGAGCTGTTTTTT.

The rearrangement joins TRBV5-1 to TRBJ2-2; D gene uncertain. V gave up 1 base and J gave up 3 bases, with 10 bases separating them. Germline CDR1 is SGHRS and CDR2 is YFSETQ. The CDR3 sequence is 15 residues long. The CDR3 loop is CASSLFPRDTGELFF. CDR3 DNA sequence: TGCGCCAGCAGCTTGTTTCCCCGGGACACCGGGGAGCTGTTTTTT.

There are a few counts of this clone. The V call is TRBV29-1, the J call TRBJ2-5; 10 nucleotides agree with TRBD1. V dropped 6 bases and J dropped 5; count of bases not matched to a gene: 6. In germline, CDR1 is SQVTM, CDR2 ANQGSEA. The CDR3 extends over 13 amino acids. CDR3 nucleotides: TGCAGCGTCGCCCCGGGACAGGGGGAGACCCAGTACTTC. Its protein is CSVAPGQGETQYF.

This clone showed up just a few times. The CDR3 region is CASRRDRGLTDTQYF. The CDR3 DNA is TGTGCATCCAGGAGGGACAGGGGCCTCACAGATACGCAGTATTTT. The chain couples TRBV6-1 to TRBJ2-3; 10 bases align to TRBD1. The CDR3 runs 15 residues. CDR1 and CDR2 (germline): MNHNS, SASEGT.

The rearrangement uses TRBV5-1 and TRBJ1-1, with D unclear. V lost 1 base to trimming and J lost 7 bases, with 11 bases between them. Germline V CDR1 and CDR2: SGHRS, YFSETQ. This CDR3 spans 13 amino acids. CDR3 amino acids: CASSLSDAGEAFF. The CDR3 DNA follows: TGCGCCAGCAGCTTGTCAGATGCGGGTGAAGCTTTCTTT.

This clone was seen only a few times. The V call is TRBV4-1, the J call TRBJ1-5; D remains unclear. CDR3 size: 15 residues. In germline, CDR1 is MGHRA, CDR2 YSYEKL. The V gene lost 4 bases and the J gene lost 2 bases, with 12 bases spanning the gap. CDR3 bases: TGCGCCAGCAGCCCCCTCGGGGAAGGCAATCAGCCCCAGCATTTT. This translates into CASSPLGEGNQPQHF.

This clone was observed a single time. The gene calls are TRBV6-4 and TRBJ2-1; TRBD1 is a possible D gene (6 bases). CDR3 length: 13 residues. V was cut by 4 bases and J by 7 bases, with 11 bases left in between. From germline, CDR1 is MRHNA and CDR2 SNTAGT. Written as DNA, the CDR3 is TGTGCCAGCAGTGTAAACAGGGAGAATGAGCAGTTCTTC. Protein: CASSVNRENEQFF.

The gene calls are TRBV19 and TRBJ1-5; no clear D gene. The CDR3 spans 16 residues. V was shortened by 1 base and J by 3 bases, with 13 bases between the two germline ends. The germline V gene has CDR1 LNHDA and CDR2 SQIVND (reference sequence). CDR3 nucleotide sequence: TGTGCCAGTAGTATAGGGAGGAATACTATCAATCAGCCCCAGCATTTT. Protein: CASSIGRNTINQPQHF. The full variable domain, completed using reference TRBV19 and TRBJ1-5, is DGGITQSPKYLFRKEGQNVTLSCEQNLNHDAMYWYRQDPGQGLRLIYYSQIVNDFQKGDIAEGYSVSREKKESFPLTVTSAQKNPTAFYLCASSIGRNTINQPQHFGDGTRLSIL.

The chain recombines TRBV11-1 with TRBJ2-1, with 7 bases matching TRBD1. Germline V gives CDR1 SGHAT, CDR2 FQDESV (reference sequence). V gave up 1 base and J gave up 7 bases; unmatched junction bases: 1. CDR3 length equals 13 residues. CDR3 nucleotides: TGTGCCAGCAGCTTAGACAGGGGAAATGAGCAGTTCTTC. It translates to CASSLDRGNEQFF.

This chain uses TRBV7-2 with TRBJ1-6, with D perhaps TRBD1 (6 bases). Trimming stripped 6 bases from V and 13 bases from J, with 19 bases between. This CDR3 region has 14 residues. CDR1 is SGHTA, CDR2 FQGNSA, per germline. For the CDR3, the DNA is TGTGCCAGCAGTAAAAGGTCGGGGGGCCGCCCCCTCCACTTT. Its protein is CASSKRSGGRPLHF. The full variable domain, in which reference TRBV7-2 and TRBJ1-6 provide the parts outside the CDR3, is GAGVSQSPSNKVTEKGKDVELRCDPISGHTALYWYRQSLGQGLEFLIYFQGNSAPDKSGLPSDRFSAERTGGSVSTLTIQRTQQEDSAVYLCASSKRSGGRPLHFGNGTRLTVT.

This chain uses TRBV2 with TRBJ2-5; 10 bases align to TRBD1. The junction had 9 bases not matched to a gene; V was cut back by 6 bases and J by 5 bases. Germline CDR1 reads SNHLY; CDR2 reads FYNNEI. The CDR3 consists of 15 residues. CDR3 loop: CASSKGQGSGETQYF. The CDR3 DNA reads TGTGCCAGCAGCAAGGGACAGGGGAGTGGGGAGACCCAGTACTTC.

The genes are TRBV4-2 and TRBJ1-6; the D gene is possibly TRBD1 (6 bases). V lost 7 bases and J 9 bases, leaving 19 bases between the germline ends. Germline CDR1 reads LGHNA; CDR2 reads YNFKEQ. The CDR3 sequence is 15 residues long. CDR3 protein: CASNSEQGEGSPLHF. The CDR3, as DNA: TGTGCCAGCAACAGTGAACAGGGAGAGGGTTCACCCCTCCACTTT.

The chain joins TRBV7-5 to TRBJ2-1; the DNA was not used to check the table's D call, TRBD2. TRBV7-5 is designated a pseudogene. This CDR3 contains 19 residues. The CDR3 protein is CARSFHGGAIWRRYNEQFF. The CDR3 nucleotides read TGTGCCAGAAGCTTTCACGGGGGGGCGATCTGGCGGAGGTACAATGAGCAGTTCTTC.

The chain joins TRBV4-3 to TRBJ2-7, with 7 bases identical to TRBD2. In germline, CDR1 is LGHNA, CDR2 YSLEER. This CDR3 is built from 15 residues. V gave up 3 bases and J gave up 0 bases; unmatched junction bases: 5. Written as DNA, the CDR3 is TGCGCCAGCAGCCAGAAGGCGGGGGACTCCTACGAGCAGTACTTC. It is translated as CASSQKAGDSYEQYF.

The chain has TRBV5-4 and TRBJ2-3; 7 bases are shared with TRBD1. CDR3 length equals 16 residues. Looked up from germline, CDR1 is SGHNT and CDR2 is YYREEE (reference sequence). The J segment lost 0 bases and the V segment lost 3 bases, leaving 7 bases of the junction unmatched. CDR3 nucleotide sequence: TGTGCCAGCAGCTCACCGGGACAGAGAAGCACAGATACGCAGTATTTT. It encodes CASSSPGQRSTDTQYF.

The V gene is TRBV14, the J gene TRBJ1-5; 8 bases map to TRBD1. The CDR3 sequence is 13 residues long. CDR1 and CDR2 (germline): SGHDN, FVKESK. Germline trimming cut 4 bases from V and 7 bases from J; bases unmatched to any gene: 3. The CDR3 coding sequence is TGTGCCAGCAGCCGGGACAGGTCACAGCCCCAGCATTTT. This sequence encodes CASSRDRSQPQHF. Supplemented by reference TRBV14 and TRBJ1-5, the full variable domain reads EAGVTQFPSHSVIEKGQTVTLRCDPISGHDNLYWYRRVMGKEIKFLLHFVKESKQDESGMPNNRFLAERTGGTYSTLKVQPAELEDSGVYFCASSRDRSQPQHFGDGTRLSIL.

CDR3 loop: CASSGTVSYEQYF. CDR3 DNA sequence: TGTGCCAGCAGCGGTACGGTCTCCTACGAGCAGTACTTC. V is TRBV5-8 and J is TRBJ2-7; D not certain. Per germline, CDR1 SGHTS and CDR2 YDEGEE. V was cut by 4 bases and J by 0 bases, with 8 bases left in between. This CDR3 has 13 residues.

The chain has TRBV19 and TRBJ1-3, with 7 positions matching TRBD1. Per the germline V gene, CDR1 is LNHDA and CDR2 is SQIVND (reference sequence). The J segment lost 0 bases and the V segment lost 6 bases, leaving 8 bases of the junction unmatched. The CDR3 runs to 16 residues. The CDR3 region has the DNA TGTGCCAGTAGCACCAGGGGACAGAGCTCTGGAAACACCATATATTTT. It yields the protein CASSTRGQSSGNTIYF.

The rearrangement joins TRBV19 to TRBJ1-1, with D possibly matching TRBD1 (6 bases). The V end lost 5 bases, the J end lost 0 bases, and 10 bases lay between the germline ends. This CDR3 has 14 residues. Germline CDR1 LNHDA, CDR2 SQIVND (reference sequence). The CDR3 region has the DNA TGTGCCAGTAGTCCGCGGACAGTGAACACTGAAGCTTTCTTT. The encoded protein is CASSPRTVNTEAFF. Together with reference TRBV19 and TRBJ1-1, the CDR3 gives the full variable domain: DGGITQSPKYLFRKEGQNVTLSCEQNLNHDAMYWYRQDPGQGLRLIYYSQIVNDFQKGDIAEGYSVSREKKESFPLTVTSAQKNPTAFYLCASSPRTVNTEAFFGQGTRLTVV.

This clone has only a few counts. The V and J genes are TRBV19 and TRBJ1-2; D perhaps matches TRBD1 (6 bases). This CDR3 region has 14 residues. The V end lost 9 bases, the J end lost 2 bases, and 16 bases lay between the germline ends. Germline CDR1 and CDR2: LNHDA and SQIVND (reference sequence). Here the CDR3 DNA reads TGTGCCAGCCACCGGAGAGACAGGAACTATGGCTACACCTTC. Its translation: CASHRRDRNYGYTF.

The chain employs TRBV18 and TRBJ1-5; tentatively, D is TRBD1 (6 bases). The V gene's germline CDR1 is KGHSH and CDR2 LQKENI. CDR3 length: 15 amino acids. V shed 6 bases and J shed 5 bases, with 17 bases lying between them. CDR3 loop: CASSLGAGGHQPQHF. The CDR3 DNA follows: TGTGCCAGCTCCCTCGGCGCCGGGGGGCATCAGCCCCAGCATTTT. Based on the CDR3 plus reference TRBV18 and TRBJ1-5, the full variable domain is NAGVMQNPRHLVRRRGQEARLRCSPMKGHSHVYWYRQLPEEGLKFMVYLQKENIIDESGMPKERFSAEFPKEGPSILRIQQVVRGDSAAYFCASSLGAGGHQPQHFGDGTRLSIL.